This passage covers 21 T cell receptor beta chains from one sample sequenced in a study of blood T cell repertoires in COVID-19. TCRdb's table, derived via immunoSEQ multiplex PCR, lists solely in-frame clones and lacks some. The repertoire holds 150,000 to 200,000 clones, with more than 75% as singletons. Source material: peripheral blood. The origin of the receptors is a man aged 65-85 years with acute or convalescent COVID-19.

CDR3 bases: TGTGCCAGCTCCCCCACTAGCAGCCCCGTTTCTGGGGCCAACGTCCTGACTTTC. Residues: CASSPTSSPVSGANVLTF. V usage is TRBV18 and J usage is TRBJ2-6, with D maybe TRBD2 (6 bases). There are 18 residues in the CDR3. Germline V CDR1 and CDR2: KGHSH, LQKENI. The V and J ends lost 6 bases and 1 base respectively, with 19 bases between them.

CDR3 protein: CASSELAAGNEQFF. CDR3 coding DNA: TGTGCCAGCAGTGAGCTAGCGGCCGGGAATGAGCAGTTCTTC. V usage is TRBV6-1 and J usage is TRBJ2-1; TRBD2 matches at 7 bases. Germline V lookup: CDR1 MNHNS, CDR2 SASEGT. CDR3 size: 14 residues. J gave up 7 bases and V 3 bases, and 6 bases lay outside the gene matches.

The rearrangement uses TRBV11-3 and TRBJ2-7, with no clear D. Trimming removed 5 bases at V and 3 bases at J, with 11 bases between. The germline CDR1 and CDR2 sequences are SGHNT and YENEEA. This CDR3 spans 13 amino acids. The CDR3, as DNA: TGTGCCAGCAGCAAAGAGGCCCACTACGAGCAGTACTTC. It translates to CASSKEAHYEQYF.

The CDR3 spells CASSLQGLGSLDTQYF. The CDR3 DNA reads TGTGCCAGCTCACTTCAGGGGCTGGGTTCTTTGGATACGCAGTATTTT. This rearrangement joins TRBV18 to TRBJ2-3; maybe TRBD1 (6 bases). The CDR3 is 16 amino acids. Trimming stripped 4 bases from V and 6 bases from J, with 20 bases between. Germline V CDR1 and CDR2: KGHSH, LQKENI.

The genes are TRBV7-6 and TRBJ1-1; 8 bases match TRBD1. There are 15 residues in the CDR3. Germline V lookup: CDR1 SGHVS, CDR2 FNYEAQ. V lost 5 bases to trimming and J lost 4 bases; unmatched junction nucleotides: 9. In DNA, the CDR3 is TGTGCCAGCAGCCCCAGACAGGGGTCGCGCACTGAAGCTTTCTTT. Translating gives CASSPRQGSRTEAFF.

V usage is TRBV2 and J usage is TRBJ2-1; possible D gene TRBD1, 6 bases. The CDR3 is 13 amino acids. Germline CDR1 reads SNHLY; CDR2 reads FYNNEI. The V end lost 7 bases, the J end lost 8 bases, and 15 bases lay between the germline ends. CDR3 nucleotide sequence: TGTGCCAGCAAAATTTTCTCAGGGGATGAGCAGTTCTTC. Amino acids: CASKIFSGDEQFF.

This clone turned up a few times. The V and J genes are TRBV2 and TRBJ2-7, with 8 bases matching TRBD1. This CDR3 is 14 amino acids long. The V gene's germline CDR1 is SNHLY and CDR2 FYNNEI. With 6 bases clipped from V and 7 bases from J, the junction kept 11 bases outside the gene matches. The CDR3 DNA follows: TGTGCCAGCAGCCCCCGGACAGGGACCGAGGAGCAGTACTTC. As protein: CASSPRTGTEEQYF.

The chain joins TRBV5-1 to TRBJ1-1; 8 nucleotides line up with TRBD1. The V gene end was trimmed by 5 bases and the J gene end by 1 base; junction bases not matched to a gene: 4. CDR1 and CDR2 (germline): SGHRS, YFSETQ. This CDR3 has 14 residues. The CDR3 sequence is CASRAGTGNTEAFF. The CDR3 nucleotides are TGCGCCAGCAGGGCCGGGACAGGGAACACTGAAGCTTTCTTT.

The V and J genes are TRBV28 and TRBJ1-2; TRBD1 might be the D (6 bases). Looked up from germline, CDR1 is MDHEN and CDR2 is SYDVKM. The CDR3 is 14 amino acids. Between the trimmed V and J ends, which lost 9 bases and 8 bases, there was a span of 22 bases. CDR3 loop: CASFLMGGAEGYTF. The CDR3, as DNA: TGTGCCAGTTTTTTAATGGGGGGGGCGGAAGGCTACACCTTC.

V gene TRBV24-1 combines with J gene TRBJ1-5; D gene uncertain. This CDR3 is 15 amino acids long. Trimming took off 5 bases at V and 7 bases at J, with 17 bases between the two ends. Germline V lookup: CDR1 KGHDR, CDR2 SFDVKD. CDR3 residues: CATSAATLEGQPQHF. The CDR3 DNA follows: TGTGCCACCAGTGCCGCGACACTTGAGGGACAGCCCCAGCATTTT.

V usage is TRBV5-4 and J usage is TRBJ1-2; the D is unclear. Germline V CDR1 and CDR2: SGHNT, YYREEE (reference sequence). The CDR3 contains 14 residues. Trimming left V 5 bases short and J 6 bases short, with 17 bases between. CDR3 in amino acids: CASSLRGWAHGYTF. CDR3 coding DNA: TGTGCCAGCAGTCTCCGAGGGTGGGCCCATGGCTACACCTTC.

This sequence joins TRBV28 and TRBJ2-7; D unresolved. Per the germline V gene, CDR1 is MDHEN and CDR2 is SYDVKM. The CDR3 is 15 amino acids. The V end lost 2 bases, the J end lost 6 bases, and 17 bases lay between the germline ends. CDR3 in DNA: TGTGCCAGCAGTTTAACCCAGGCCGTTATCCTCGAGCAGTACTTC. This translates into CASSLTQAVILEQYF. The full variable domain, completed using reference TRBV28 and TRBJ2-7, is DVKVTQSSRYLVKRTGEKVFLECVQDMDHENMFWYRQDPGLGLRLIYFSYDVKMKEKGDIPEGYSVSREKKERFSLILESASTNQTSMYLCASSLTQAVILEQYFGPGTRLTVT.

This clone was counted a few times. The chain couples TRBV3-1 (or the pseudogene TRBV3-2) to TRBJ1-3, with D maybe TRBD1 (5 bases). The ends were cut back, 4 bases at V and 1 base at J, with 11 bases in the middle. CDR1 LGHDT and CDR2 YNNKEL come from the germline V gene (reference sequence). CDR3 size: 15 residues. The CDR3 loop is CASSLGRGSGNTIYF. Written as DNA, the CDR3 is TGTGCCAGCAGCCTCGGCCGGGGGTCTGGAAACACCATATATTTT.

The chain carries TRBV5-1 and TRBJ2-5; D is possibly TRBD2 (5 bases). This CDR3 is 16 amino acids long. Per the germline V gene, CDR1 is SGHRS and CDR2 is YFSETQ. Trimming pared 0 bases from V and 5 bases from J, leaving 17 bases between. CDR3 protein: CASSLALIPTGETQYF. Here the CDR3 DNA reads TGCGCCAGCAGCTTGGCCCTGATACCGACGGGGGAGACCCAGTACTTC.

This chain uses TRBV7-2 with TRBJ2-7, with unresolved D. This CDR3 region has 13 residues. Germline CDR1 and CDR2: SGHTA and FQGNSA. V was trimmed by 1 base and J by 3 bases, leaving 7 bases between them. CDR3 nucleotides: TGTGCCAGCAGCTTAGGTGTTTACTACGAGCAGTACTTC. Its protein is CASSLGVYYEQYF.

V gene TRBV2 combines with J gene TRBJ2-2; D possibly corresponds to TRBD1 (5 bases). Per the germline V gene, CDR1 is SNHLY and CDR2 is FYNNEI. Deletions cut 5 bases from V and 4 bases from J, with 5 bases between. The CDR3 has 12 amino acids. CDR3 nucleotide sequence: TGTGCCAGCAGTCAGGGCACCGGGGAGCTGTTTTTT. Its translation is CASSQGTGELFF.

The CDR3 loop is CASSLRAGDYEQYF. The CDR3 DNA is TGTGCCAGCAGTTTAAGGGCGGGGGACTACGAGCAGTACTTC. The chain combines TRBV28 with TRBJ2-7; 7 positions agree with TRBD2. Germline-derived CDR1 and CDR2 are MDHEN and SYDVKM. CDR3 length equals 14 residues. V dropped 2 bases and J dropped 3; count of bases not matched to a gene: 4.

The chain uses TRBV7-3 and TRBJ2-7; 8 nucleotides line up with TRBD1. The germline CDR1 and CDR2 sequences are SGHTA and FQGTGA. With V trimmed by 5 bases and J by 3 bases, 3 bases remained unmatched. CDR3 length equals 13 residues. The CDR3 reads CASSLGTGYEQYF. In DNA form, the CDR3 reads TGTGCCAGCAGCCTTGGGACAGGCTACGAGCAGTACTTC.

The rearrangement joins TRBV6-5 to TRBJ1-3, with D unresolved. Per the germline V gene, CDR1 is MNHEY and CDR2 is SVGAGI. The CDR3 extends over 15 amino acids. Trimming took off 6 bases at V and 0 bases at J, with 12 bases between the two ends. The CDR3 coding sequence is TGTGCCAGCAGCAACTTCGGGTACTCTGGAAACACCATATATTTT. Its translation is CASSNFGYSGNTIYF.

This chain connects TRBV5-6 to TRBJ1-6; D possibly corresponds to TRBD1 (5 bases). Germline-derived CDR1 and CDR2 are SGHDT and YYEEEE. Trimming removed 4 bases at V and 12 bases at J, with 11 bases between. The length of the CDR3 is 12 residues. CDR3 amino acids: CASSLVQGPLHF. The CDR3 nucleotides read TGTGCCAGCAGCCTCGTCCAGGGACCCCTCCACTTT.

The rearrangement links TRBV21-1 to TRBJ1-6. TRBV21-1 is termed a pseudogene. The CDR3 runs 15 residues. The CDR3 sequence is CASSKWRHYNSPLHF. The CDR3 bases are TGTGCCAGCAGCAAGTGGCGGCACTATAATTCACCCCTCCACTTT.